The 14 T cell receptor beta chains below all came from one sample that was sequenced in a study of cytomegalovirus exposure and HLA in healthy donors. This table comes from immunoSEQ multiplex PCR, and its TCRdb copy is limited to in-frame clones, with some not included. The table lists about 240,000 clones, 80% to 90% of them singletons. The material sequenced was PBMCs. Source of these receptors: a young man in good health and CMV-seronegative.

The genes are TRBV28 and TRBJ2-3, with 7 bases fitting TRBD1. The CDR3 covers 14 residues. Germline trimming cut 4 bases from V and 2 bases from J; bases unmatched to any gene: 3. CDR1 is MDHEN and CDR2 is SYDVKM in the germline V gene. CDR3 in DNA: TGTGCCAGCAGTTCCGGGACAGCCACAGATACGCAGTATTTT. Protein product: CASSSGTATDTQYF. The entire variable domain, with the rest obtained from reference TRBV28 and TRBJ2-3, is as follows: DVKVTQSSRYLVKRTGEKVFLECVQDMDHENMFWYRQDPGLGLRLIYFSYDVKMKEKGDIPEGYSVSREKKERFSLILESASTNQTSMYLCASSSGTATDTQYFGPGTRLTVL.

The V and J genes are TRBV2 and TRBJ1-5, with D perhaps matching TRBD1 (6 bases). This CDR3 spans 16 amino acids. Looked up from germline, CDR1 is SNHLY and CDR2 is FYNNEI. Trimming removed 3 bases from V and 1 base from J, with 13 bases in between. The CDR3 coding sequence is TGTGCCAGCAGTGATCCCTTAGACAGGAGCAATCAGCCCCAGCATTTT. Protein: CASSDPLDRSNQPQHF.

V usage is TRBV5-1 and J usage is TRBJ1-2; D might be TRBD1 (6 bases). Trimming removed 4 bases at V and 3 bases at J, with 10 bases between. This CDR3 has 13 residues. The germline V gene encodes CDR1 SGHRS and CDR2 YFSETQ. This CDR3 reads CASSKAGDYGYTF. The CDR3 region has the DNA TGCGCCAGCAGCAAAGCAGGGGACTATGGCTACACCTTC.

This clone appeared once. The CDR3 is CAWTGGAGRRYTF. In DNA form, the CDR3 reads TGTGCCTGGACAGGGGGCGCGGGACGACGCTACACCTTC. The rearrangement uses TRBV30 and TRBJ1-2, with TRBD1 matching 8 bases. Germline assignment: CDR1 GTSNPN and CDR2 SVGIG (reference sequence). The CDR3 length is 13 residues. Germline trimming cut 4 bases from V and 9 bases from J; bases unmatched to any gene: 10.

CDR3 sequence: CASSFNRGSYEQYF. The CDR3 bases are TGTGCCAGCAGTTTTAACAGGGGGTCCTACGAGCAGTACTTC. V gene TRBV27 combines with J gene TRBJ2-7; 8 nucleotides agree with TRBD1. J gave up 1 base and V 3 bases, and 2 bases lay outside the gene matches. The germline V gene has CDR1 MNHEY and CDR2 SMNVEV (reference sequence). The CDR3 totals 14 residues.

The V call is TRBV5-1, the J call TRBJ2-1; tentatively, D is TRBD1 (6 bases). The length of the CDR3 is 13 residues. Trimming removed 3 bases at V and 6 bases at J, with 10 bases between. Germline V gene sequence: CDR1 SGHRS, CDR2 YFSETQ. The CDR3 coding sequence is TGCGCCAGCAGCTCCGACAGGCTCAATGAGCAGTTCTTC. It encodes CASSSDRLNEQFF.

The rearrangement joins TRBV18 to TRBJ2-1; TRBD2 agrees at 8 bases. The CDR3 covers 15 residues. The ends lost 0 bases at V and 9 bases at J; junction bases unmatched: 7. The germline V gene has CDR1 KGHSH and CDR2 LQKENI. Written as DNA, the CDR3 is TGTGCCAGCTCACCACCACGGGGCAGCGGGGGTGAGCAGTTCTTC. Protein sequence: CASSPPRGSGGEQFF.

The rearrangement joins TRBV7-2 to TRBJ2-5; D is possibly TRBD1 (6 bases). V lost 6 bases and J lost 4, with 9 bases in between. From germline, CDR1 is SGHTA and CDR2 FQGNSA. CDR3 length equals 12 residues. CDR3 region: CASRTGGETQYF. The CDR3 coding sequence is TGTGCCAGCAGGACAGGAGGAGAGACCCAGTACTTC.

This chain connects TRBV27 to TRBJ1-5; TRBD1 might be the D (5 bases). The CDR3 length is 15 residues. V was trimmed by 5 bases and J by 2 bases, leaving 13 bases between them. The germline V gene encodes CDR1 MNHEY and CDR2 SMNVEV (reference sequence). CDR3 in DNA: TGTGCCAGCAGTCCTAAGGGGTCGGGCAATCAGCCCCAGCATTTT. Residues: CASSPKGSGNQPQHF.

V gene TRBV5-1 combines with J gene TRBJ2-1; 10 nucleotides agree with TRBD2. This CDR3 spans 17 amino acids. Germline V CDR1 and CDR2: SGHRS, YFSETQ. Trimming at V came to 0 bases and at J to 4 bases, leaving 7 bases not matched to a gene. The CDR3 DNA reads TGCGCCAGCAGCTTGGCCCCGGGAGCGGGAGGGTACAATGAGCAGTTCTTC. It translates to CASSLAPGAGGYNEQFF.

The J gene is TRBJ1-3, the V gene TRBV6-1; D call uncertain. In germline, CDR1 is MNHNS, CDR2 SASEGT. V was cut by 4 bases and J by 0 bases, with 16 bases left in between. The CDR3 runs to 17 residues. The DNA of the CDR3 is TGTGCCAGCAGTGTTGCTCGCGACTTCTTCTCTGGAAACACCATATATTTT. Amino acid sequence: CASSVARDFFSGNTIYF.

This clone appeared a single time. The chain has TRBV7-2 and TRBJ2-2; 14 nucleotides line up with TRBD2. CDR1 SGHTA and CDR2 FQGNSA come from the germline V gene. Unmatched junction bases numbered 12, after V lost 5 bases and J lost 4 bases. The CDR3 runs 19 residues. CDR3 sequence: CASSKQGLAGATGTGELFF. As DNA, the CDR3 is TGTGCCAGCAGCAAGCAGGGACTAGCGGGGGCCACGGGCACCGGGGAGCTGTTTTTT.

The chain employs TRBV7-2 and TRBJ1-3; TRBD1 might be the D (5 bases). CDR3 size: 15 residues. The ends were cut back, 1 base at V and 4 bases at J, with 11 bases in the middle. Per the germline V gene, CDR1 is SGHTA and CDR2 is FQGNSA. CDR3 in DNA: TGTGCCAGCAGCTTAGTAGGGTCAGGGGGAAACACCATATATTTT. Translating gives CASSLVGSGGNTIYF. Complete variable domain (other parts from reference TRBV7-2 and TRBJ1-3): GAGVSQSPSNKVTEKGKDVELRCDPISGHTALYWYRQSLGQGLEFLIYFQGNSAPDKSGLPSDRFSAERTGGSVSTLTIQRTQQEDSAVYLCASSLVGSGGNTIYFGEGSWLTVV.

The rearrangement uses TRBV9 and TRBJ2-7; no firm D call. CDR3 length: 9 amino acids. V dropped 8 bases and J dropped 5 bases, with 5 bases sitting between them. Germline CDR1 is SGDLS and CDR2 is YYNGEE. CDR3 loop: CARAHEQYF. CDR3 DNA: TGTGCCAGGGCCCACGAGCAGTACTTC.